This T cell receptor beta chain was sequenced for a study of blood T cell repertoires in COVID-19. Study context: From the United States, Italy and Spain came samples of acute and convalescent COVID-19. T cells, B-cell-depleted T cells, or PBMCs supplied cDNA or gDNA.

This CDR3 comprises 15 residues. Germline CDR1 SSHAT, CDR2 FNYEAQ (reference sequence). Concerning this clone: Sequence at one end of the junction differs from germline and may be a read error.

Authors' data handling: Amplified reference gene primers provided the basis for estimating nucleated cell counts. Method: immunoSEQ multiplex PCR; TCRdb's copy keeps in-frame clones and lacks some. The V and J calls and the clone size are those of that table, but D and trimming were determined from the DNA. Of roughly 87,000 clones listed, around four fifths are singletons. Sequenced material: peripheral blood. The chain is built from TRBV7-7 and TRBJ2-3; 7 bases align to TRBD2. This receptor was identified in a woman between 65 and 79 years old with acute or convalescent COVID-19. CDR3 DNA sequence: TGTGCTAGCAGCCGGACGGGGGGTCCCACAGATACGCAGTATTTT. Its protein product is CASSRTGGPTDTQYF.